This is a list of T cell receptor beta chains from one sample in a study of cytomegalovirus exposure and HLA in healthy donors. Sequencing used immunoSEQ multiplex PCR; TCRdb keeps in-frame clones, though not all of them. The sample holds a few hundred thousand clones, 86% seen once. The sequencing sample was made of PBMCs. These receptors were collected from a woman aged 18-29 years in good health and CMV-seronegative. Each CDR3 is given with its conserved first and last residue. Each record gives: clone size, J gene, D gene, V gene, CDR3 protein, CDR3 DNA. D genes are given only for firm matches. Clone size, where shown, is once, few, many, or a class for clones that have expanded.

clone size: few
J gene: TRBJ1-2
D gene: .
V gene: TRBV27
CDR3 protein: CASSLGRGYGYTF
CDR3 DNA: TGTGCCAGCAGTCTCGGACGGGGCTATGGCTACACCTTC

clone size: .
J gene: TRBJ2-7
D gene: .
V gene: TRBV5-6
CDR3 protein: CASSLALGLASYEQYF
CDR3 DNA: TGTGCCAGCAGCTTGGCCTTGGGGCTTGCTTCCTACGAGCAGTACTTC

clone size: .
J gene: TRBJ2-1
D gene: TRBD1
V gene: TRBV11-3
CDR3 protein: CASSLTDRGLGNEQFF
CDR3 DNA: TGTGCCAGCAGTCTGACTGACAGGGGACTTGGGAATGAGCAGTTCTTC

clone size: .
J gene: TRBJ2-3
D gene: .
V gene: TRBV21-1
CDR3 protein: CASTKGYQGWIADTQYF
CDR3 DNA: TGTGCCAGCACCAAAGGATATCAGGGGTGGATTGCAGATACGCAGTATTTT

clone size: .
J gene: TRBJ2-7
D gene: .
V gene: TRBV7-2
CDR3 protein: CASSLDPPGEQYF
CDR3 DNA: TGTGCCAGCAGCTTGGACCCTCCAGGGGAGCAGTACTTC

clone size: .
J gene: TRBJ2-5
D gene: .
V gene: TRBV5-1
CDR3 protein: CASSLQGSQETQYF
CDR3 DNA: TGCGCCAGCAGCTTACAGGGAAGCCAAGAGACCCAGTACTTC

clone size: .
J gene: TRBJ1-2
D gene: .
V gene: TRBV6-5
CDR3 protein: CAFLWENYGYTF
CDR3 DNA: TGTGCCTTTCTTTGGGAGAACTATGGCTACACCTTC

clone size: .
J gene: TRBJ2-2
D gene: TRBD1
V gene: TRBV18
CDR3 protein: CASSPPGTGGTGELFF
CDR3 DNA: TGTGCCAGCTCACCTCCCGGGACAGGGGGCACCGGGGAGCTGTTTTTT

clone size: .
J gene: TRBJ2-7
D gene: TRBD2
V gene: TRBV5-1
CDR3 protein: CASSTLATSGRAVGSYEQYF
CDR3 DNA: TGCGCCAGCAGCACCCTCGCGACTAGCGGGAGGGCCGTCGGCAGTTACGAGCAGTACTTC

clone size: .
J gene: TRBJ2-2
D gene: TRBD2
V gene: TRBV4-3
CDR3 protein: CASSQGPWTSGPGELFF
CDR3 DNA: TGCGCCAGCAGCCAAGGGCCTTGGACTAGCGGTCCCGGGGAGCTGTTTTTT

clone size: .
J gene: TRBJ2-5
D gene: .
V gene: TRBV6-6
CDR3 protein: CASSYSGVGETQYF
CDR3 DNA: TGTGCCAGCAGTTACTCGGGAGTTGGGGAGACCCAGTACTTC

clone size: .
J gene: TRBJ2-2
D gene: TRBD2
V gene: TRBV7-2
CDR3 protein: CASSFLAVGTGELFF
CDR3 DNA: TGTGCCAGCAGCTTTCTAGCGGTTGGCACCGGGGAGCTGTTTTTT

clone size: .
J gene: TRBJ1-2
D gene: TRBD1
V gene: TRBV2
CDR3 protein: CASSEAGQGARVYGYTF
CDR3 DNA: TGTGCCAGCAGTGAAGCGGGACAGGGGGCGCGGGTCTATGGCTACACCTTC

clone size: .
J gene: TRBJ1-2
D gene: .
V gene: TRBV14
CDR3 protein: CASSQAGVRYTF
CDR3 DNA: TGTGCCAGCAGCCAAGCCGGGGTGCGATACACCTTC

clone size: once
J gene: TRBJ2-7
D gene: .
V gene: TRBV7-9
CDR3 protein: CASSVQDHEYF
CDR3 DNA: TGTGCCAGCAGCGTCCAGGATCACGAGTACTTC

clone size: .
J gene: TRBJ1-4
D gene: .
V gene: TRBV6-1
CDR3 protein: CAAGREKLFF
CDR3 DNA: TGTGCAGCTGGGAGGGAAAAACTGTTTTTT

clone size: .
J gene: TRBJ2-2
D gene: .
V gene: TRBV7-2
CDR3 protein: CASSLVAGLNTGELFF
CDR3 DNA: TGTGCCAGCAGCTTAGTGGCGGGCCTGAACACCGGGGAGCTGTTTTTT

clone size: .
J gene: TRBJ2-1
D gene: .
V gene: TRBV2
CDR3 protein: CAVGGPPAEQFF
CDR3 DNA: TGTGCCGTCGGGGGTCCCCCGGCCGAGCAGTTCTTC

clone size: .
J gene: TRBJ2-7
D gene: TRBD1
V gene: TRBV6-5
CDR3 protein: CASSLGQGPYEQYF
CDR3 DNA: TGTGCCAGCAGTCTCGGACAGGGTCCCTACGAGCAGTACTTC